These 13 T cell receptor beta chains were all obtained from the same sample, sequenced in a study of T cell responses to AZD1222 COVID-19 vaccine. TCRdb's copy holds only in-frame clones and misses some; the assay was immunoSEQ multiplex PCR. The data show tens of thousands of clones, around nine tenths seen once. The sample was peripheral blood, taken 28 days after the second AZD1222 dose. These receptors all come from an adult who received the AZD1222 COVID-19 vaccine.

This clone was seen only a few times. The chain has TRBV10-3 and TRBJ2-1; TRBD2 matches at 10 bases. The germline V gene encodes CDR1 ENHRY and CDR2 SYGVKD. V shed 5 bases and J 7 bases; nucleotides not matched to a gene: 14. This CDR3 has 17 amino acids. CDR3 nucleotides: TGTGCCATCAGTCTGGCCGGGAAAGCGGGGGGGCTGAATGAGCAGTTCTTC. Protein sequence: CAISLAGKAGGLNEQFF.

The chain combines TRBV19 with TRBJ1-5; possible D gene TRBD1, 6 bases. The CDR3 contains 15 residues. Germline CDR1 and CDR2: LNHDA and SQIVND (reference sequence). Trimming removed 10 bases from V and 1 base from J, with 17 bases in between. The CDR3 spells CATQGPSASNQPQHF. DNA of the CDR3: TGTGCCACCCAGGGGCCATCGGCAAGCAATCAGCCCCAGCATTTT.

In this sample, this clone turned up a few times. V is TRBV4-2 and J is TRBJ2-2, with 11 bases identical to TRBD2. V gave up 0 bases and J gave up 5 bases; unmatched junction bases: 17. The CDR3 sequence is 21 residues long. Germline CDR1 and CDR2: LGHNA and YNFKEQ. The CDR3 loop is CASSQDPGLAEGLSLTGELFF. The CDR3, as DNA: TGTGCCAGCAGCCAAGACCCGGGACTAGCGGAAGGCCTATCCTTGACCGGGGAGCTGTTTTTT.

The CDR3 DNA reads TGTGCCAGCAGCGTAGGCACAGATACGCAGTATTTT. Encoded protein: CASSVGTDTQYF. The V gene is TRBV9, the J gene TRBJ2-3; no definite D call. Trimming stripped 0 bases from V and 1 base from J, with 0 bases between. From germline, CDR1 is SGDLS and CDR2 YYNGEE. The CDR3 contains 12 residues.

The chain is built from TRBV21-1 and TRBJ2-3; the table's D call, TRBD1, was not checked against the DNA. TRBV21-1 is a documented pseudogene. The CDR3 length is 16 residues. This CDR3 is CASTPSVPRGTDTQYF. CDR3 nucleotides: TGTGCCAGCACCCCCTCAGTGCCAAGGGGGACAGATACGCAGTATTTT.

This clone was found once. The CDR3 nucleotides read TGTGCCAGCAGGCGACAAGGAAATACGCAGTATTTT. Its protein product is CASRRQGNTQYF. The rearrangement links TRBV7-9 to TRBJ2-3; unclear D gene. Trimming cost V 6 bases and J 7 bases, with 11 bases left between them. The CDR3 has 12 amino acids. Germline CDR1 reads SEHNR; CDR2 reads FQNEAQ (reference sequence).

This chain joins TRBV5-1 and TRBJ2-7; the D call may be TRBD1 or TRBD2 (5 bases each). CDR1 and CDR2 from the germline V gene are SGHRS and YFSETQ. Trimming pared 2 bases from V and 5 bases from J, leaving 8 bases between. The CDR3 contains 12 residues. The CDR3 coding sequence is TGCGCCAGCAGCTTCACGGGGCACGAGCAGTACTTC. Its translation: CASSFTGHEQYF.

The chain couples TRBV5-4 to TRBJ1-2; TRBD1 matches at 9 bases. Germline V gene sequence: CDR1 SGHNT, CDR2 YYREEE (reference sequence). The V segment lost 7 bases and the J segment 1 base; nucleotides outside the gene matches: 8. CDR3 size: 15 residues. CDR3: CASGTTGGYNYGYTF. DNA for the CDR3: TGTGCCAGCGGAACTACAGGGGGCTATAACTATGGCTACACCTTC.

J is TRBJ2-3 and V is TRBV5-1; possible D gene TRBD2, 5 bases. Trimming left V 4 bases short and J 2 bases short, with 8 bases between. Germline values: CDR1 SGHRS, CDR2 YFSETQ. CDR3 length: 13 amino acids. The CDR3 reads CASSGLDTDTQYF. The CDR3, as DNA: TGCGCCAGCAGCGGACTGGACACAGATACGCAGTATTTT. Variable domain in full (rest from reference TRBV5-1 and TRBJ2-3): KAGVTQTPRYLIKTRGQQVTLSCSPISGHRSVSWYQQTPGQGLQFLFEYFSETQRNKGNFPGRFSGRQFSNSRSEMNVSTLELGDSALYLCASSGLDTDTQYFGPGTRLTVL.

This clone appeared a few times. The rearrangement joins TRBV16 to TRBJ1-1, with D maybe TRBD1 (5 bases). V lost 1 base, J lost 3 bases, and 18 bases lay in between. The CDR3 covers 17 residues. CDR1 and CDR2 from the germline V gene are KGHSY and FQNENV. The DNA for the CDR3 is TGTGCCAGCAGCCAATGGCCACTTAGTCGGGGGGACACTGAAGCTTTCTTT. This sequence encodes CASSQWPLSRGDTEAFF.

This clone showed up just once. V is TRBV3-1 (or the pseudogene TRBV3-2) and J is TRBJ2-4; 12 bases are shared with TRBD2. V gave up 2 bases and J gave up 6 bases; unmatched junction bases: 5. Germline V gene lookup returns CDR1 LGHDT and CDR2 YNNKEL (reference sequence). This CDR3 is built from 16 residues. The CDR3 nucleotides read TGTGCCAGCAGCCAATCTAGCGGGGGGGCCGGAAACATTCAGTACTTC. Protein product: CASSQSSGGAGNIQYF.

The CDR3 reads CASSPQGGTGTTGELFF. The CDR3 nucleotides read TGCGCCAGCAGCCCTCAGGGCGGGACAGGGACCACCGGGGAGCTGTTTTTT. J is TRBJ2-2 and V is TRBV4-3; 9 positions match TRBD1. The germline gives CDR1 LGHNA, CDR2 YSLEER. J lost 4 bases, V lost 4 bases, and 10 bases had no gene match. The CDR3 sequence is 17 residues long.

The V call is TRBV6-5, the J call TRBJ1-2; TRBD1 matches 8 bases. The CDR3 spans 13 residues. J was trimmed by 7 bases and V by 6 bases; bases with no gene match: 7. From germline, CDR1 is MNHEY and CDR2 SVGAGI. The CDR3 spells CASREDREGGYTF. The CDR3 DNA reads TGTGCCAGCAGAGAGGACAGGGAAGGTGGCTACACCTTC.